This TCR beta chain comes out of a study of blood T cell repertoires in COVID-19. Study background: From T cells, B-cell-depleted T cells, or PBMCs came the material, which was cDNA or gDNA.

CDR1 is MGHRA, CDR2 YSYEKL, per germline. The CDR3 extends over 16 amino acids. Germline trimming cut 6 bases from V and 4 bases from J; bases unmatched to any gene: 14. TCRdb's copy holds only in-frame clones and misses some; the assay was immunoSEQ multiplex PCR. Found here are some 160,000 clones, 78% of them singletons; the top ten hold approximately 13%. Sample: peripheral blood. The rearrangement links TRBV4-1 to TRBJ1-2; 7 bases are a match to TRBD1. The clonotype comes from a woman aged 80 or older with acute or convalescent COVID-19. CDR3 DNA: TGCGCCAGCAGTCTGAACAGGGGCGGGATCTTCTATGGCTACACCTTC. It specifies CASSLNRGGIFYGYTF.